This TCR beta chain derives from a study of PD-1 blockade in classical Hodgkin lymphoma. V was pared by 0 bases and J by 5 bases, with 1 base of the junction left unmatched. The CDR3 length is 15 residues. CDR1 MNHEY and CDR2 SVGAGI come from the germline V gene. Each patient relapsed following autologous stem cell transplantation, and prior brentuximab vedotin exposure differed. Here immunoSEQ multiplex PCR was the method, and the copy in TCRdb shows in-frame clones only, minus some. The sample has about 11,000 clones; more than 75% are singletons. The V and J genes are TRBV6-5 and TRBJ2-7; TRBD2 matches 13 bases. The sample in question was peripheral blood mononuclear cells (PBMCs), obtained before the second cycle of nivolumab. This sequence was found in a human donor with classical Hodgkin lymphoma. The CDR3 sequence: CASSYSGLAGHEQYF. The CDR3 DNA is TGTGCCAGCAGTTACTCGGGACTAGCGGGACACGAGCAGTACTTC.